This T cell receptor (beta chain) was sequenced for a study of T cell repertoires and Cas9 in healthy adults. Study context: CD4 and CD8 compartments: SpCas9-reactive T cells profiled for potency, cytotoxicity, lineage.

Assay: immunoSEQ multiplex PCR; the TCRdb copy retains only in-frame clones and omits some. The table has 11,000 to 15,000 clones, 85% to 90% seen once. Study-wide findings and caveats: SpCas9-reactive regulatory T cells reportedly mitigated SpCas9-reactive effector T cells in vitro.

Losses at the gene ends were 5 bases for V and 2 bases for J; bases not matched to a gene: 1. CDR3 length: 15 amino acids. Looked up from germline, CDR1 is MNHNY and CDR2 is SVGAGI (reference sequence). Turning to this clone: Its target is not known.

Sequenced material: Tregs (CD4+, CD25+, CD127-, CD137-, CD154-) from PBMCs; culture status not recorded. The chain has TRBV6-6 and TRBJ2-1; 12 bases fit TRBD2. The sequence was collected from a human donor in good health. In nucleotides, the CDR3 is TGTGCCAGCAGTCCTAGCGGGAGGGCCTACAATGAGCAGTTCTTC. Amino acid sequence: CASSPSGRAYNEQFF.